One sample yielded the 19 T cell receptor beta chains listed below, sequenced in a study of OX40 agonist ivuxolimab in advanced cancers. Profiled with immunoSEQ multiplex PCR; TCRdb holds only in-frame clones, not every one. The repertoire holds tens of thousands of clones, with over 65% as singletons. Sequenced here: CD4+ or CD8+ T cells sorted from blood, sampled in a trial of the OX40 agonist ivuxolimab. These receptors came from an adult with an advanced solid tumor such as melanoma, head and neck, liver or kidney cancer.

This chain joins TRBV7-2 and TRBJ1-5; 9 bases line up with TRBD1. The V gene end was trimmed by 5 bases and the J gene end by 2 bases; junction bases not matched to a gene: 4. This CDR3 has 15 amino acids. Germline V gene sequence: CDR1 SGHTA, CDR2 FQGNSA. The DNA of the CDR3 is TGTGCCAGCAGCGTACAGGGGGCTGGCAATCAGCCCCAGCATTTT. This encodes CASSVQGAGNQPQHF.

The chain joins TRBV4-3 to TRBJ2-7; maybe TRBD1 (6 bases). The CDR3 contains 13 residues. V dropped 2 bases and J dropped 2 bases, with 7 bases sitting between them. Looked up from germline, CDR1 is LGHNA and CDR2 is YSLEER. CDR3 bases: TGCGCCAGCAGCCAATACAGGGCCTACGAGCAGTACTTC. Protein: CASSQYRAYEQYF.

The V call is TRBV29-1, the J call TRBJ1-2; a possible D gene is TRBD1 (5 bases). The germline V and J ends were trimmed by 5 bases and 5 bases, with 18 bases remaining between them. Germline V gives CDR1 SQVTM, CDR2 ANQGSEA. The length of the CDR3 is 14 residues. The CDR3 sequence: CSVQPGTALYGYTF. CDR3 nucleotides: TGCAGCGTTCAACCCGGGACTGCCCTTTATGGCTACACCTTC.

This rearrangement joins TRBV20-1 to TRBJ2-5, with TRBD1 as a possible D gene (5 bases). V gave up 4 bases and J gave up 13 bases, with 16 bases separating them. The germline gives CDR1 DFQATT, CDR2 SNEGSKA (reference sequence). There are 11 residues in the CDR3. CDR3 in amino acids: CSATRVAGTYF. In DNA, the CDR3 is TGCAGTGCTACCAGGGTGGCAGGCACGTACTTC.

This CDR3 reads CASSIPSGGHNEQFF. The CDR3 bases are TGTGCCAGTAGTATACCCAGCGGGGGGCACAATGAGCAGTTCTTC. J is TRBJ2-1 and V is TRBV19, with TRBD2 matching 9 bases. V was pared by 2 bases and J by 5 bases, with 4 bases of the junction left unmatched. Germline V gene sequence: CDR1 LNHDA, CDR2 SQIVND (reference sequence). CDR3 length equals 15 residues. Combining the CDR3 with reference TRBV19 and TRBJ2-1 gives the whole variable domain DGGITQSPKYLFRKEGQNVTLSCEQNLNHDAMYWYRQDPGQGLRLIYYSQIVNDFQKGDIAEGYSVSREKKESFPLTVTSAQKNPTAFYLCASSIPSGGHNEQFFGPGTRLTVL.

The DNA for the CDR3 is TGTGCCAGCAGCTTAGGGTGGGGCCGATGGGTTGGCACTGAAGCTTTCTTT. It translates to CASSLGWGRWVGTEAFF. V is TRBV7-2 and J is TRBJ1-1, with D possibly being TRBD1 (5 bases). This CDR3 is 17 amino acids long. The V end lost 1 base, the J end lost 4 bases, and 19 bases lay between the germline ends. Per germline, CDR1 SGHTA and CDR2 FQGNSA.

This chain uses TRBV5-1 with TRBJ1-2, with a possible D match to TRBD1 (6 bases). The CDR3 is 17 residues long. V dropped 4 bases and J dropped 2 bases, with 21 bases sitting between them. Germline-derived CDR1 and CDR2 are SGHRS and YFSETQ. The CDR3 is CASSPRGGGTLNYGYTF. The CDR3 DNA is TGCGCCAGCAGCCCGAGGGGGGGCGGAACGTTGAACTATGGCTACACCTTC.

V gene TRBV4-3 combines with J gene TRBJ1-4; the D is unclear. Trimming removed 1 base from V and 5 bases from J, with 8 bases in between. CDR3 length: 14 residues. Germline lookup yields CDR1 LGHNA and CDR2 YSLEER. The CDR3 reads CASSQVTGNEKLFF. As DNA, the CDR3 is TGCGCCAGCAGCCAAGTCACGGGGAATGAAAAACTGTTTTTT.

The chain employs TRBV7-2 and TRBJ2-7; no reliable D call. Germline V gives CDR1 SGHTA, CDR2 FQGNSA. The CDR3 contains 13 residues. With 2 bases removed from V and 2 bases from J, the gap between germline ends came to 7 bases. The DNA for the CDR3 is TGTGCCAGCAGCTTACTTGAAGCCTACGAGCAGTACTTC. Protein sequence: CASSLLEAYEQYF.

The rearrangement links TRBV10-3 to TRBJ2-2; TRBD2 might be the D (6 bases). The germline V gene has CDR1 ENHRY and CDR2 SYGVKD. Trimming shortened V by 11 bases and J by 6 bases, and 19 bases separated the two germline ends. The CDR3 loop spans 14 amino acids. This chain's CDR3 is CAAGSDPLSGELFF. The CDR3 DNA follows: TGTGCCGCGGGATCAGACCCTTTGTCCGGGGAGCTGTTTTTT.

The chain recombines TRBV5-1 with TRBJ2-7, with TRBD1 as a possible D gene (6 bases). CDR3 length equals 15 residues. Trimming took 4 bases from V and 7 from J, leaving 21 bases between them. Germline-derived CDR1 and CDR2 are SGHRS and YFSETQ. CDR3 amino acids: CASSPGPGQNDEQYF. The CDR3 DNA is TGCGCCAGCAGCCCAGGGCCGGGACAAAACGATGAGCAGTACTTC. The full variable domain, rest sourced from reference TRBV5-1 and TRBJ2-7, is KAGVTQTPRYLIKTRGQQVTLSCSPISGHRSVSWYQQTPGQGLQFLFEYFSETQRNKGNFPGRFSGRQFSNSRSEMNVSTLELGDSALYLCASSPGPGQNDEQYFGPGTRLTVT.

The V and J genes are TRBV2 and TRBJ2-3; unclear D gene. V was clipped by 5 bases and J by 3 bases, with 6 bases between them. Germline assignment: CDR1 SNHLY and CDR2 FYNNEI. The CDR3 consists of 12 residues. The DNA for the CDR3 is TGTGCCAGCAGTACTACGACAGATACGCAGTATTTT. Residues: CASSTTTDTQYF.

The chain couples TRBV7-2 to TRBJ1-1, with D maybe TRBD1 (6 bases). The length of the CDR3 is 16 residues. Germline values: CDR1 SGHTA, CDR2 FQGNSA. Trimming took 1 base from V and 7 from J, leaving 19 bases between them. The CDR3 loop is CASSLGPGGITFEAFF. CDR3 DNA sequence: TGTGCCAGCAGCTTAGGTCCCGGGGGCATCACGTTTGAAGCTTTCTTT. The full variable domain, completed using reference TRBV7-2 and TRBJ1-1, is GAGVSQSPSNKVTEKGKDVELRCDPISGHTALYWYRQSLGQGLEFLIYFQGNSAPDKSGLPSDRFSAERTGGSVSTLTIQRTQQEDSAVYLCASSLGPGGITFEAFFGQGTRLTVV.

The chain recombines TRBV21-1 with TRBJ1-5; the listed D gene, TRBD1, was not tested against the DNA. TRBV21-1 is tagged as a pseudogene. CDR3 length equals 15 residues. CDR3 in amino acids: CASSPGTGNNQPQHF. CDR3 DNA sequence: TGTGCCAGCAGCCCAGGGACAGGGAATAATCAGCCCCAGCATTTT.

The rearrangement uses TRBV18 and TRBJ2-3; no definite D call. In germline, CDR1 is KGHSH, CDR2 LQKENI. The CDR3 is 13 amino acids. The V gene lost 1 base and the J gene lost 3 bases, with 5 bases spanning the gap. For the CDR3, the DNA is TGTGCCAGCTCACCACGAGAAACAGATACGCAGTATTTT. It is translated as CASSPRETDTQYF.

The V call is TRBV5-5, the J call TRBJ2-1, with 7 bases identical to TRBD1. The CDR3 has 16 amino acids. The germline V gene has CDR1 SGHKS and CDR2 YYEKEE (reference sequence). Unmatched junction bases numbered 11, after V lost 6 bases and J lost 2 bases. This CDR3 reads CASTRQGNRPYNEQFF. CDR3 DNA: TGTGCCAGCACCCGACAGGGAAATCGCCCCTACAATGAGCAGTTCTTC.

This clone was found a few times. CDR3 region: CASSYSGGGQETQYF. The CDR3 DNA reads TGTGCCAGCAGCTACAGCGGGGGGGGCCAAGAGACCCAGTACTTC. The chain links TRBV5-4 to TRBJ2-5, with 10 bases identical to TRBD2. Trimming at V came to 3 bases and at J to 1 base, leaving 3 bases not matched to a gene. CDR3 length: 15 residues. Germline V gene data show CDR1 as SGHNT and CDR2 as YYREEE (reference sequence). The full variable domain, in which reference TRBV5-4 and TRBJ2-5 provide the parts outside the CDR3, is ETGVTQSPTHLIKTRGQQVTLRCSSQSGHNTVSWYQQALGQGPQFIFQYYREEENGRGNFPPRFSGLQFPNYSSELNVNALELDDSALYLCASSYSGGGQETQYFGPGTRLLVL.

The CDR3 nucleotides read TGTGCCAGTAGTATAAGCCTTCTCAGGGAAATCTCTGGCTACACCTTC. Translating gives CASSISLLREISGYTF. The V gene is TRBV19, the J gene TRBJ1-2; possible D gene TRBD1, 5 bases. V was trimmed by 2 bases and J by 7 bases, leaving 20 bases between them. The CDR3 consists of 16 residues. CDR1 LNHDA and CDR2 SQIVND come from the germline V gene (reference sequence).

The chain joins TRBV27 to TRBJ2-3; D might be TRBD1 (6 bases). The CDR3 spans 16 residues. Trimming cost V 6 bases and J 4 bases, with 20 bases left between them. CDR1 MNHEY and CDR2 SMNVEV come from the germline V gene (reference sequence). The CDR3 spells CASRLRGILTADTQYF. CDR3 in DNA: TGTGCCAGCAGGCTCAGGGGTATCCTCACGGCAGATACGCAGTATTTT.